Presented here are 16 T cell receptor beta chains from one specimen sequenced in a study of shared clonotypes between healthy human individuals. Naive CD8 cells were CD45RO-negative, positively selected for CCR7, excluding terminally differentiated effector memory CD45RA+ cells. The assay was immunoSEQ multiplex PCR, and TCRdb's table has in-frame clones only and misses some. Counted here are nearly 600,000 clones, less than 97% occurring once; the ten biggest clones make up less than 0.13%. The sample taken for sequencing was naive CD8+ T cells sorted from blood. The origin of the receptors is a woman under 40 in good health.

The chain carries TRBV29-1 and TRBJ1-2, with D possibly matching TRBD1 (6 bases). Germline-derived CDR1 and CDR2 are SQVTM and ANQGSEA. V dropped 4 bases and J dropped 3 bases, with 12 bases sitting between them. This CDR3 has 13 amino acids. CDR3 sequence reads: CSVAPGDDYGYTF. DNA for the CDR3: TGCAGCGTTGCTCCAGGGGACGACTATGGCTACACCTTC.

The chain recombines TRBV5-6 with TRBJ2-1; the D gene could be TRBD1 or TRBD2 (5 bases each). Germline-derived CDR1 and CDR2 are SGHDT and YYEEEE. Trimming took off 0 bases at V and 4 bases at J, with 14 bases between the two ends. The CDR3 totals 16 residues. CDR3 DNA: TGTGCCAGCAGCTTGGATGGGACCTGGGGATACAATGAGCAGTTCTTC. It yields the protein CASSLDGTWGYNEQFF.

The rearrangement joins TRBV18 to TRBJ2-1; D is possibly TRBD1 or TRBD2 (5 bases each). Germline CDR1 is KGHSH and CDR2 is LQKENI. Trimming took off 4 bases at V and 4 bases at J, with 26 bases between the two ends. The CDR3 extends over 19 amino acids. The CDR3 reads CASSLAPGPMGEGYNEQFF. The CDR3 DNA sequence: TGTGCCAGCTCACTGGCGCCAGGGCCCATGGGGGAAGGTTACAATGAGCAGTTCTTC.

V gene TRBV7-8 combines with J gene TRBJ2-5; D gene uncertain. The CDR3 has 13 residues. Looked up from germline, CDR1 is SGHVS and CDR2 is FQNEAQ. V was trimmed by 2 bases and J by 5 bases, leaving 9 bases between them. CDR3 nucleotides: TGTGCCAGCAGCTTACGGGTTCGGGAGACCCAGTACTTC. As protein: CASSLRVRETQYF.

In DNA, the CDR3 is TGTGCCAGCAGCCCGCCTCCGATGGGGCGGGAGGGGAACACCGGGGAGCTGTTTTTT. Amino acids: CASSPPPMGREGNTGELFF. The genes are TRBV11-2 and TRBJ2-2; 9 bases are a match to TRBD2. Germline V lookup: CDR1 SGHAT, CDR2 FQNNGV. The CDR3 is made up of 19 amino acids. V was clipped by 5 bases and J by 1 base; unmatched bases: 14.

This chain joins TRBV28 and TRBJ2-1; 7 bases agree with TRBD2. This CDR3 contains 14 residues. Germline loops: CDR1 MDHEN, CDR2 SYDVKM. The J segment lost 4 bases and the V segment lost 3 bases, leaving 3 bases of the junction unmatched. CDR3 sequence reads: CASSLREWYNEQFF. The DNA for the CDR3 is TGTGCCAGCAGTTTGCGGGAGTGGTACAATGAGCAGTTCTTC.

The V and J genes are TRBV5-1 and TRBJ1-2; D call uncertain. The length of the CDR3 is 13 residues. V was clipped by 1 base and J by 7 bases, with 11 bases between them. Per the germline V gene, CDR1 is SGHRS and CDR2 is YFSETQ. CDR3 region: CASSLYHYGGYTF. CDR3 nucleotide sequence: TGCGCCAGCAGCTTGTATCACTACGGTGGCTACACCTTC.

The rearrangement links TRBV7-9 to TRBJ1-1; D is unresolved. The CDR3 contains 14 residues. The V end was cut by 4 bases, the J end by 4 bases, with 13 bases between. Per germline, CDR1 SEHNR and CDR2 FQNEAQ (reference sequence). The CDR3 is CASSSPWTATEAFF. CDR3 DNA sequence: TGTGCCAGCAGCTCCCCTTGGACGGCCACTGAAGCTTTCTTT.

The chain combines TRBV7-9 with TRBJ2-1, with D hard to call. Germline V gene sequence: CDR1 SEHNR, CDR2 FQNEAQ (reference sequence). V was clipped by 7 bases and J by 4 bases, with 11 bases between them. This CDR3 has 13 amino acids. CDR3 nucleotides: TGTGCCAGCATCACGTCAGAATACAATGAGCAGTTCTTC. Encoded protein: CASITSEYNEQFF.

This clone was detected only once. The V gene is TRBV19, the J gene TRBJ2-1, with D hard to call. Germline values: CDR1 LNHDA, CDR2 SQIVND (reference sequence). The CDR3 contains 14 residues. V lost 5 bases and J lost 8, with 16 bases in between. CDR3 sequence: CASSFGSGGYEQFF. CDR3 DNA: TGTGCCAGTAGTTTCGGGTCCGGTGGGTATGAGCAGTTCTTC.

The chain joins TRBV15 to TRBJ2-1; a weak D match, TRBD2 (6 bases). Between the trimmed V and J ends, which lost 0 bases and 7 bases, there was a span of 10 bases. The CDR3 spans 14 residues. Germline V lookup: CDR1 LNHNV, CDR2 YYDKDF (reference sequence). The CDR3 bases are TGTGCCACCAGCAGAGATTGGGGGAGGAATGAGCAGTTCTTC. This codes for CATSRDWGRNEQFF.

The V call is TRBV27, the J call TRBJ2-7; no clear D gene. CDR1 and CDR2 from the germline V gene are MNHEY and SMNVEV (reference sequence). V was trimmed by 6 bases and J by 3 bases, leaving 12 bases between them. There are 13 residues in the CDR3. CDR3 sequence reads: CASSSGRFYEQYF. As DNA, the CDR3 is TGTGCCAGCAGCTCGGGCCGTTTCTACGAGCAGTACTTC.

V usage is TRBV5-1 and J usage is TRBJ1-1; D is undetermined. V gave up 4 bases and J gave up 1 base, with 14 bases separating them. The length of the CDR3 is 15 residues. Germline V CDR1 and CDR2: SGHRS, YFSETQ. The CDR3 sequence is CASSREDITNTEAFF. Written as DNA, the CDR3 is TGCGCCAGCAGCCGGGAAGACATAACGAACACTGAAGCTTTCTTT.

The chain links TRBV28 to TRBJ2-7; TRBD2 might be the D (6 bases). Germline V gives CDR1 MDHEN, CDR2 SYDVKM. V was trimmed by 2 bases and J by 5 bases, leaving 13 bases between them. The CDR3 sequence is 14 residues long. Here the CDR3 reads CASSLSTKRDEQYF. The CDR3 nucleotides read TGTGCCAGCAGTTTAAGTACCAAGCGGGACGAGCAGTACTTC.

V and J are TRBV15 and TRBJ2-3; D remains unclear. V lost 0 bases and J 3 bases, leaving 10 bases between the germline ends. The CDR3 covers 15 residues. Germline CDR1 reads LNHNV; CDR2 reads YYDKDF (reference sequence). The CDR3 DNA follows: TGTGCCACCAGCAGAGATCTTATCGGGACAGATACGCAGTATTTT. This translates into CATSRDLIGTDTQYF.

The chain has TRBV27 and TRBJ2-7; a weak D match, TRBD1 (5 bases). Germline V CDR1 and CDR2: MNHEY, SMNVEV (reference sequence). V gave up 6 bases and J gave up 0 bases, with 24 bases separating them. CDR3 length: 18 amino acids. This CDR3 reads CASRVYRNQGISSYEQYF. CDR3 bases: TGTGCCAGCAGAGTTTACCGCAACCAGGGAATAAGCTCCTACGAGCAGTACTTC.